One and the same sample provided the 13 T cell receptor beta chains below, sequenced in a study of blood T cell repertoires in COVID-19. Assay used: immunoSEQ multiplex PCR; TCRdb lists only in-frame clones, some missing. The sample consists of some 89,000 clones, roughly nine tenths of them appearing once. Sample: peripheral blood. Every receptor here comes from a man aged 55 to 70 with acute or convalescent COVID-19.

J is TRBJ2-3 and V is TRBV12-5; D gene ambiguous. The CDR3 is 16 amino acids. With 1 base removed from V and 4 bases from J, the gap between germline ends came to 15 bases. The germline V gene has CDR1 LGHNT and CDR2 FRNRAP. The CDR3 here is CASGLEAHFSADTQYF. The CDR3 DNA is TGTGCTAGTGGTTTGGAAGCTCACTTTTCTGCAGATACGCAGTATTTT.

CDR3 sequence (DNA): TGTGCCAGTAGCCAAGCTGAAAACACCATATATTTT. It is translated as CASSQAENTIYF. The chain combines TRBV19 with TRBJ1-3, with D hard to call. The CDR3 extends over 12 amino acids. The V gene's germline CDR1 is LNHDA and CDR2 SQIVND (reference sequence). Trimming shortened V by 6 bases and J by 6 bases, and 9 bases separated the two germline ends.

The rearrangement uses TRBV7-9 and TRBJ2-3; D might be TRBD1 (5 bases). CDR1 is SEHNR and CDR2 is FQNEAQ in the germline V gene (reference sequence). V was shortened by 5 bases and J by 10 bases, with 13 bases between the two germline ends. This CDR3 spans 12 amino acids. CDR3 DNA sequence: TGTGCCAGCAGCCCAACAGGCCCTGCGCAGTATTTT. It yields the protein CASSPTGPAQYF.

The chain employs TRBV10-3 and TRBJ1-2; 7 nucleotides line up with TRBD1. The CDR3 runs 17 residues. Germline V gives CDR1 ENHRY, CDR2 SYGVKD. V was pared by 4 bases and J by 2 bases, with 13 bases of the junction left unmatched. In DNA, the CDR3 is TGTGCCATCAGTGGAACAAAGGGGGACAGAGAGAACTATGGCTACACCTTC. Protein product: CAISGTKGDRENYGYTF.

This sequence joins TRBV7-2 and TRBJ2-1, with 9 positions matching TRBD1. J was trimmed by 4 bases and V by 1 base; bases with no gene match: 2. CDR1 is SGHTA and CDR2 is FQGNSA in the germline V gene. This CDR3 contains 15 residues. The DNA of the CDR3 is TGTGCCAGCAGCTTAGGGACAGGGGTTTACAATGAGCAGTTCTTC. It specifies CASSLGTGVYNEQFF.

This chain joins TRBV5-1 and TRBJ1-4; 7 bases are a match to TRBD1. Trimming at V came to 4 bases and at J to 8 bases, leaving 11 bases not matched to a gene. Germline V gene data show CDR1 as SGHRS and CDR2 as YFSETQ. This CDR3 contains 15 residues. CDR3 DNA: TGCGCCAGCAGCCAAGCCGGGACAGTGGAAGAAAAACTGTTTTTT. Its protein is CASSQAGTVEEKLFF.

The chain employs TRBV2 and TRBJ1-2, with 7 bases aligning to TRBD1. This CDR3 contains 14 residues. V shed 1 base and J 4 bases; nucleotides not matched to a gene: 3. CDR1 is SNHLY and CDR2 is FYNNEI in the germline V gene. CDR3 protein: CASSEDRGTYGYTF. The CDR3 region has the DNA TGTGCCAGCAGTGAAGACAGGGGCACCTATGGCTACACCTTC.

The chain couples TRBV18 to TRBJ2-3, with 10 bases identical to TRBD2. CDR1 is KGHSH, CDR2 LQKENI, per germline. Trimming removed 0 bases from V and 2 bases from J; junction bases left unmatched: 5. There are 17 residues in the CDR3. CDR3 region: CASSPPSGGATTDTQYF. CDR3 coding DNA: TGTGCCAGCTCACCACCCAGCGGGGGGGCAACCACAGATACGCAGTATTTT.

The chain links TRBV11-2 to TRBJ1-2; a weak D match, TRBD1 (6 bases). The V gene lost 2 bases and the J gene lost 7 bases, with 17 bases spanning the gap. CDR1 and CDR2 from the germline V gene are SGHAT and FQNNGV. There are 15 residues in the CDR3. CDR3 in amino acids: CASSLPAGALVGYTF. The CDR3 nucleotides read TGTGCCAGCAGCTTACCGGCAGGGGCACTCGTTGGCTACACCTTC.

The chain carries TRBV11-2 and TRBJ2-5; D not resolved. V was trimmed by 9 bases and J by 5 bases, leaving 13 bases between them. The CDR3 has 12 residues. Per germline, CDR1 SGHAT and CDR2 FQNNGV. In nucleotides, the CDR3 is TGTGCCAGTCAGTTGGCCGGGGAGACCCAGTACTTC. Its translation: CASQLAGETQYF.

The chain recombines TRBV19 with TRBJ1-5, with D maybe TRBD1 (5 bases). This CDR3 contains 15 residues. Trimming left V 5 bases short and J 7 bases short, with 18 bases between. Germline lookup yields CDR1 LNHDA and CDR2 SQIVND (reference sequence). The DNA for the CDR3 is TGTGCCAGTAGTCCCCGGGGAGGGGTGGTCCAGCCCCAGCATTTT. Translating it yields CASSPRGGVVQPQHF.

This clone has only one observation. V and J are TRBV2 and TRBJ2-3; a possible D gene is TRBD2 (5 bases). The CDR3 loop spans 14 amino acids. V lost 7 bases and J 4 bases, leaving 15 bases between the germline ends. Germline V gene sequence: CDR1 SNHLY, CDR2 FYNNEI. Written as DNA, the CDR3 is TGTGCCAGCACCGGGCCCCTTAGCGCAGATACGCAGTATTTT. This codes for CASTGPLSADTQYF.

V gene TRBV5-1 combines with J gene TRBJ2-7, with 9 bases that match TRBD1. With V trimmed by 6 bases and J by 5 bases, 9 bases remained unmatched. Germline V gives CDR1 SGHRS, CDR2 YFSETQ. This CDR3 spans 14 amino acids. The CDR3 here is CASTPTGGRDEQYF. CDR3 sequence (DNA): TGCGCCAGCACCCCGACAGGGGGTCGGGACGAGCAGTACTTC.